The rows below give T cell receptor beta chains drawn from one sample of a study of blood T cell repertoires in COVID-19. TCRdb's table, derived via immunoSEQ multiplex PCR, lists solely in-frame clones and lacks some. Of about 65,000 clones listed, approximately 80% were seen once; the top ten hold about 16%. Sequenced sample: peripheral blood. All receptors derive from an older man with acute or convalescent COVID-19. The conserved cysteine and the conserved F or W are not part of the CDR3 here. The order of the fields is CDR3 length, V gene, J gene, CDR3 protein.

CDR3 length: 12; V gene: TRBV7-9; J gene: TRBJ1-2; CDR3 protein: ASSHQGTNYGYT
CDR3 length: 11; V gene: TRBV6-5; J gene: TRBJ2-2; CDR3 protein: ASSRQTAGELF
CDR3 length: 12; V gene: TRBV6-5; J gene: TRBJ2-5; CDR3 protein: ASSRGQIQETQY
CDR3 length: 13; V gene: TRBV6-5; J gene: TRBJ1-2; CDR3 protein: ASSYSGAGDYGYT
CDR3 length: 12; V gene: TRBV3-1/TRBV3-2; J gene: TRBJ1-1; CDR3 protein: ASSYGRGGPEAF
CDR3 length: 13; V gene: TRBV9; J gene: TRBJ1-6; CDR3 protein: ASSVAAGVGSPLH
CDR3 length: 14; V gene: TRBV7-8; J gene: TRBJ1-1; CDR3 protein: ASSPEGGRGITEAF
CDR3 length: 12; V gene: TRBV6-6; J gene: TRBJ1-2; CDR3 protein: ASSHGELNYGYT
CDR3 length: 14; V gene: TRBV5-1; J gene: TRBJ2-1; CDR3 protein: ASSLELALRTTEQF
CDR3 length: 15; V gene: TRBV5-1; J gene: TRBJ1-1; CDR3 protein: ASSPGTGGLMNTEAF
CDR3 length: 14; V gene: TRBV19; J gene: TRBJ1-5; CDR3 protein: ASSGPGQGPGQPQH
CDR3 length: 13; V gene: TRBV7-3; J gene: TRBJ2-5; CDR3 protein: ASSLTGTSFETQY
CDR3 length: 12; V gene: TRBV7-2; J gene: TRBJ1-3; CDR3 protein: ASSLAGAGNTIY
CDR3 length: 13; V gene: TRBV5-1; J gene: TRBJ2-5; CDR3 protein: ASSPRDRGQETQY
CDR3 length: 19; V gene: TRBV7-7; J gene: TRBJ1-1; CDR3 protein: ASSSRPGTGIEREKNTEAF
CDR3 length: 11; V gene: TRBV12-3/TRBV12-4; J gene: TRBJ2-5; CDR3 protein: ASSGTGLQTQY